These 32 T cell receptor gamma chains originate from one sample sequenced in a study of γδ T cells in repeated Plasmodium falciparum infection. TCRdb reran clone calling via CATT on the multiplex PCR reads. The sample consists of more than 20,000 gamma-chain clones, about 2.9% of them appearing once. Vgamma9/Vdelta2+ and Vdelta2-negative gammadelta T cells were flow-sorted from PBMC for bulk sequencing. Sequenced: gamma-delta T cells from blood. All receptors derive from a pool of human donors (malaria-infected and uninfected, not separated).

This clone was counted ten times or more. The CDR3 region has the DNA TGTGCCACCTGGGCGATCACTGGTTGGTTCAAGATATTT. Translating it yields CATWAITGWFKIF. This rearrangement joins TRGV4 to TRGJP1. CDR3 length equals 13 residues. Germline CDR1 EGSTGY, CDR2 YDSYTSSV. V shed 5 bases, J shed 4 bases, and the junction held 4 bases outside the gene matches.

This clone was counted many times. A far larger clone is only one base removed, so a read error is likely. This specimen includes other DNA sequences encoding the same CDR3. The chain uses TRGV9 and TRGJ1 or TRGJ2. Germline assignment: CDR1 GITISATS and CDR2 ISYDGTV (reference sequence). The CDR3 loop spans 12 amino acids. The V gene end was trimmed by 0 bases and the J gene end by 12 bases; junction bases not matched to a gene: 8. The CDR3 loop reads CALWEVPLRKLF. For the CDR3, the DNA is TGTGCCTTGTGGGAGGTGCCGTTGAGGAAACTCTTT.

In the case of this clone: This likely traces to a read error, being one base from a far larger clone. No J gene was called, and the V gene is TRGV9. CDR3 length: 17 residues. Per germline, CDR1 GITISATS and CDR2 ISYDGTV (reference sequence). CDR3: CALWDALSQLGKKIKVF. CDR3 coding DNA: TGTGCCTTGTGGGACGCTTTGTCACAGTTGGGCAAAAAAATCAAGGTATTC.

This clone has just a few counts. The protein held in TCRdb is that of a much larger clone and does not match this DNA's translation at residue 8, likely because of a read error; the protein shown is translated from the DNA. This chain connects TRGV4 to TRGJ1 or TRGJ2. Germline matching of the DNA provided the J gene here, since TCRdb leaves it blank. CDR3 length: 12 amino acids. J lost 9 bases, V lost 1 base, and 6 bases had no gene match. The germline V gene encodes CDR1 EGSTGY and CDR2 YDSYTSSV. The CDR3 is CATWDGQFKKLF. Written as DNA, the CDR3 is TGTGCCACCTGGGATGGACAATTTAAGAAACTCTTT.

This clone was seen ten or more times. Since a far larger clone is one base different, this is likely a read error. Within the sample, other DNA sequences also encode this same CDR3. The rearrangement uses TRGV4 and TRGJ1 or TRGJ2. This CDR3 comprises 13 residues. Per the germline V gene, CDR1 is EGSTGY and CDR2 is YDSYTSSV. The CDR3 nucleotides are TGTGCCACCTGGGTACTATATTATTATAAAAAACTCTTT. Encoded protein: CATWVLYYYKKLF.

This clone was counted at least ten times. This DNA's translation differs at residue 13 from TCRdb's protein, which comes from a much larger clone; a read error is likely, and the protein shown is translated from the DNA. V is TRGV9 and J is TRGJP. CDR1 is GITISATS, CDR2 ISYDGTV, per germline (reference sequence). CDR3 length equals 16 residues. Written as DNA, the CDR3 is TGTGCCTTGTGGGAGCACCAAGAGTTGGGCAAAAAAGTCAAGGTATTT. Protein product: CALWEHQELGKKVKVF.

Many counts were recorded for this clone. The mismatch at residue 8 between this DNA's translation and the TCRdb protein of a much larger clone likely reflects a read error; the protein shown is translated from the DNA. The chain joins TRGV9 to TRGJP. The J gene is not listed in TCRdb, so it was assigned here from a DNA match to germline. This CDR3 is built from 15 residues. Germline V gene sequence: CDR1 GITISATS, CDR2 ISYDGTV (reference sequence). V dropped 6 bases and J dropped 12; count of bases not matched to a gene: 11. The CDR3 sequence: CALWSEGSGKKIKVF. In DNA form, the CDR3 reads TGTGCCTTGTGGTCCGAGGGGTCGGGCAAAAAAATCAAGGTATTT.

Remarks on this clone: The TCRdb protein comes from a much larger clone and disagrees with this DNA's translation at residue 4, likely due to a read error; the protein given here is derived from the DNA. V and J are TRGV4 and TRGJ1 or TRGJ2. CDR1 and CDR2 from the germline V gene are EGSTGY and YDSYTSSV. The CDR3 runs 13 residues. CDR3 sequence: CATRDGPSYKKLF. Here the CDR3 DNA reads TGTGCCACCAGGGATGGGCCCTCTTATAAGAAACTCTTT.

Many counts were recorded for this clone. TCRdb attributes to this sequence the protein of a much larger clone, which differs from the DNA translation at residue 10; a read error is likely, and the protein displayed is translated from the DNA. The chain combines TRGV9 with TRGJ1 or TRGJ2. CDR1 and CDR2 from the germline V gene are GITISATS and ISYDGTV (reference sequence). The CDR3 sequence is 12 residues long. The CDR3 region is CALYPNYYKELF. In DNA, the CDR3 is TGTGCCTTGTACCCGAATTATTATAAGGAACTCTTT.

Points on this clone: TCRdb pairs this DNA with a much larger clone's protein that differs at residue 4, likely a read error; the protein shown was translated from the DNA. The chain recombines TRGV4 with TRGJ1 or TRGJ2. After removal of 9 bases from V and 1 base from J, the junction contained 15 bases not matched to a gene. Germline CDR1 and CDR2: EGSTGY and YDSYTSSV. This CDR3 contains 15 residues. CDR3 region: CATIENSHNYYKKLF. CDR3 bases: TGTGCCACCATCGAAAATTCACACAATTATTATAAGAAACTCTTT.

This clone was counted ten times or more. The chain uses TRGV4 and TRGJP1. The CDR3 is made up of 10 amino acids. The trim removed 1 base at V and 15 bases at J, leaving 2 bases unmatched. CDR1 and CDR2 (germline): EGSTGY, YDSYTSSV. This chain's CDR3 is CATWDGVKIF. CDR3 DNA: TGTGCCACCTGGGATGGTGTCAAGATATTT.

This clone was counted many times. This likely stems from a read error, as it lies one base from a far larger clone. Other DNA sequences within the sample encode an identical CDR3. The chain links TRGV9 to TRGJ1 or TRGJ2. TCRdb carries no J gene annotation; the J gene was assigned here by matching the DNA with germline. Germline V gives CDR1 GITISATS, CDR2 ISYDGTV (reference sequence). Trimming took 4 bases from V and 1 from J; bases not matched to a gene: 16. This CDR3 region has 17 residues. CDR3 in amino acids: CALWDQPNYTNYYKKLF. In DNA form, the CDR3 reads TGTGCCTTGTGGGATCAGCCGAACTACACAAATTATTATAAGAAACTCTTT.

This clone appeared many times. With a far larger clone one base away, a read error is the likely cause. Other DNA sequences in the sample encode the same CDR3. A V gene of TRGV4 was called, but no J gene was assigned. Germline loops: CDR1 EGSTGY, CDR2 YDSYTSSV. The CDR3 extends over 10 amino acids. The CDR3 bases are TGTGCCACCTGGGATTGTGAAAAACTCTTT. Protein sequence: CATWDCEKLF.

This clone was counted only a few times. A far larger clone is only one base removed, so a read error is likely. Other DNA sequences within the sample encode an identical CDR3. V is TRGV2 and J is TRGJP. TCRdb leaves out the J gene; it was filled in here by matching the DNA to germline. The CDR3 consists of 17 residues. The germline CDR1 and CDR2 sequences are EGSNGY and YDSYNSKV. CDR3 in DNA: TGTGCCACCTGGGCCCCCAAGAAAGAGCTGGGCAAAAAAATCAAGGTATTT. Amino acid sequence: CATWAPKKELGKKIKVF.

This clone was picked up a small number of times. TCRdb pairs this DNA with a much larger clone's protein that differs at residue 3, likely a read error; the protein shown was translated from the DNA. V and J are TRGV4 and TRGJ1 or TRGJ2. The J gene comes from matching the DNA to germline here; TCRdb lacks it. There are 13 residues in the CDR3. Germline V gene lookup returns CDR1 EGSTGY and CDR2 YDSYTSSV. CDR3 DNA sequence: TGTGCCCCCTGGGATGGGCTGCGTTATAAGAAACTCTTT. Residues: CAPWDGLRYKKLF.

This clone came up many times. The J gene is TRGJ1 or TRGJ2, the V gene TRGV2. The J gene, left out of TCRdb, was set here by checking the DNA against germline. V was clipped by 1 base and J by 5 bases; unmatched bases: 8. The CDR3 has 14 amino acids. Germline CDR1 and CDR2: EGSNGY and YDSYNSKV. The CDR3 is CATWDGPLDYKKLF. As DNA, the CDR3 is TGTGCCACCTGGGACGGCCCTTTGGATTATAAGAAACTCTTT.

This clone was observed at least ten times. This probably arose from a read error, given a far larger clone one base away. The same CDR3 is also encoded by other DNA sequences in this sample. The J gene is TRGJ1 or TRGJ2, the V gene TRGV9. CDR1 is GITISATS, CDR2 ISYDGTV, per germline (reference sequence). There are 13 residues in the CDR3. The CDR3 reads CALWEDSYYKKLF. In DNA, the CDR3 is TGTGCCTTGTGGGAGGACAGTTATTATAAGAAGCTCTTT.

There are a few counts of this clone. A far larger clone is a single base away, which makes a read error likely. The same CDR3 also results from other DNA sequences found in this sample. Here the V gene is TRGV9, but the J gene went uncalled. CDR1 is GITISATS, CDR2 ISYDGTV, per germline (reference sequence). This CDR3 spans 14 amino acids. The CDR3 sequence: CALWEVQGRIRKLF. CDR3 in DNA: TGTGCCTTGTGGGAGGTGCAGGGGCGAATAAGGAAACTCTTC.

This clone has at least ten counts. The amino acid sequence in TCRdb belongs to a much larger clone and departs from this DNA's translation at residue 3, likely a sequencing read error; the sequence shown is translated from the DNA. The chain has TRGV2 and TRGJP2. The CDR3 runs 14 residues. CDR1 and CDR2 from the germline V gene are EGSNGY and YDSYNSKV. DNA of the CDR3: TGTGCCGCCTGGGACGGAAGTAGTGATTGGATCAAGACGTTT. Amino acids: CAAWDGSSDWIKTF.

This clone came up a few times. TCRdb records a much larger clone's protein for this DNA, with a difference at residue 6 that likely arises from a read error; the protein given is the translation of the DNA. The chain joins TRGV9 to TRGJP. Here the J gene came from matching the DNA to germline, since TCRdb omits it. The CDR3 loop spans 17 amino acids. The trim removed 4 bases at V and 4 bases at J, leaving 7 bases unmatched. Looked up from germline, CDR1 is GITISATS and CDR2 is ISYDGTV (reference sequence). This CDR3 reads CALWDRDQELGKKIKVF. CDR3 nucleotide sequence: TGTGCCTTGTGGGACCGTGATCAAGAGTTGGGCAAAAAAATCAAGGTATTT.

This clone occurred many times. With a far larger clone one base away, a read error is the likely cause. In the same sample, other DNA sequences code for this CDR3. No call exists for the J gene, whereas the V gene is TRGV4. Germline values: CDR1 EGSTGY, CDR2 YDSYTSSV. This CDR3 contains 13 residues. The CDR3 nucleotides are TGTGCCACCTGGGATAGTATGAGTTATAAGAAACTCTTC. This encodes CATWDSMSYKKLF.

The sample holds many counts of this clone. The protein that TCRdb holds for this DNA derives from a much larger clone and differs from the translated DNA at residue 5, which likely indicates a read error; the protein shown here is translated from the DNA. The chain employs TRGV9 and TRGJP. The CDR3 is 18 residues long. CDR1 is GITISATS and CDR2 is ISYDGTV in the germline V gene (reference sequence). The junction had 14 bases not matched to a gene; V was cut back by 5 bases and J by 7 bases. CDR3 nucleotide sequence: TGTGCCTTGTGGGTGCCCAGGGACCCGGAGTTGGGCAAAAAAATCAAGGTATTT. It specifies CALWVPRDPELGKKIKVF.

This clone was detected a few times. A far larger clone differs by one base, so this is likely a read error. The same CDR3 is also encoded by other DNA sequences in this sample. The J gene is uncalled and the V gene is TRGV4. The CDR3 is 9 residues long. CDR1 and CDR2 (germline): EGSTGY, YDSYTSSV. The CDR3 coding sequence is TGTGCCACGGGTTATAAGAAGCTCTTT. It yields the protein CATGYKKLF.

This clone has just a few counts. It differs at one base from a far larger clone, so likely a read error. The gene calls are TRGV3 and TRGJ1 or TRGJ2. The germline CDR1 and CDR2 sequences are VTNTFY and YDVSTARD (reference sequence). V lost 2 bases to trimming and J lost 16 bases; unmatched junction nucleotides: 17. The CDR3 is 13 amino acids. CDR3: CATWDKGVPGKLF. The CDR3 nucleotides are TGTGCCACCTGGGACAAGGGTGTACCTGGGAAGCTCTTT.

This clone was picked up a small number of times. A read error is likely here: a far larger clone is one base away. At the DNA level, this CDR3 is encoded by other sequences in the same sample as well. The chain links TRGV9 to TRGJ1 or TRGJ2. As TCRdb names no J gene, one was assigned here on the basis of a DNA match to germline. Germline V gene sequence: CDR1 GITISATS, CDR2 ISYDGTV (reference sequence). The CDR3 extends over 17 amino acids. CDR3 coding DNA: TGCGCCTTGTGGGAGCCCCCGAACCACTTAAATTATTATAAGAAACTCTTT. Its protein is CALWEPPNHLNYYKKLF.

Remarks on this clone: This likely came from a read error, as a far larger clone is one base away. The identical CDR3 is also encoded by other nucleotide sequences in the sample. This rearrangement joins TRGV9 to TRGJP1. Because TCRdb records no J gene, it was assigned here through a match of the DNA to germline. The CDR3 loop spans 15 amino acids. Germline V gene sequence: CDR1 GITISATS, CDR2 ISYDGTV (reference sequence). CDR3 region: CALWESDTTGWFKIF. The CDR3 DNA reads as TGCGCCTTGTGGGAGTCTGATACCACTGGTTGGTTCAAGATATTT.

This clone was detected ten times or more. Only one base separates this from a far larger clonotype, so it likely reflects a read error. In the same sample, other DNA sequences code for this CDR3. The rearrangement uses TRGV2 and TRGJ1 or TRGJ2. Germline CDR1 reads EGSNGY; CDR2 reads YDSYNSKV. This CDR3 comprises 15 residues. The junction had 11 bases not matched to a gene; V was cut back by 4 bases and J by 2 bases. CDR3 residues: CATWDGPRHYYKKLF. As DNA, the CDR3 is TGTGCCACCTGGGATGGGCCGCGCCATTATTATAAGAAACTCTTT.

This clone has a count of ten or more. J is TRGJ1 or TRGJ2 and V is TRGV9. This CDR3 has 16 residues. CDR1 is GITISATS, CDR2 ISYDGTV, per germline (reference sequence). V gave up 3 bases and J gave up 0 bases; unmatched junction bases: 11. The chain's CDR3 is CALWEIPFKNYYKKLF. In nucleotides, the CDR3 is TGTGCCTTGTGGGAGATTCCGTTTAAGAATTATTATAAGAAACTCTTT.

This clone was detected ten times or more. This sequence is one base from a far larger clone and is likely a read error. Additional DNA sequences in this sample encode the identical CDR3. This rearrangement joins TRGV9 to TRGJ1 or TRGJ2. In germline, CDR1 is GITISATS, CDR2 ISYDGTV (reference sequence). This CDR3 contains 12 residues. The V and J ends lost 12 bases and 0 bases, in that order; junction bases with no gene match: 8. In nucleotides, the CDR3 is TGTGCCCTGTACCCGAATTATTATAAGAAACTCTTT. It is translated as CALYPNYYKKLF.

Details on this clone: TCRdb's protein for this DNA is that of a much larger clone and differs from the translation at residue 6, likely a read error; the protein shown is the DNA translation. The V gene is TRGV4; the J gene was not called. The CDR3 is made up of 11 amino acids. In germline, CDR1 is EGSTGY, CDR2 YDSYTSSV. Written as DNA, the CDR3 is TGTGCCACCTGGGATACGCGGGTTGGAGTCTTT. Translation gives CATWDTRVGVF.

This clone was found many times. The V call is TRGV2, the J call TRGJ1 or TRGJ2. Here the J gene came from matching the DNA to germline, since TCRdb omits it. The V gene's germline CDR1 is EGSNGY and CDR2 YDSYNSKV. This CDR3 has 14 residues. The J segment lost 6 bases and the V segment lost 0 bases, leaving 8 bases of the junction unmatched. CDR3: CATWDGRGGYKKLF. DNA of the CDR3: TGTGCCACCTGGGACGGGCGGGGGGGTTATAAGAAACTCTTT.

This clone was recorded a few times. The translation of this DNA and the TCRdb protein of a much larger clone differ at residue 15, probably owing to a read error; the protein shown here is translated from the DNA. CDR3 amino acids: CATSQMALKYTTGWYKIF. The CDR3 nucleotides are TGTGCCACCTCCCAGATGGCTCTTAAATATACCACTGGTTGGTACAAGATATTT. V and J are TRGV2 and TRGJP1. As TCRdb names no J gene, one was assigned here on the basis of a DNA match to germline. Germline V gene sequence: CDR1 EGSNGY, CDR2 YDSYNSKV. CDR3 length: 18 residues.